This T cell receptor (beta chain) was identified in a study of cytomegalovirus exposure and HLA in healthy donors (dated by TCRdb to 2015 to 2018). General notes on the study: A later analysis indicated that the 90 to 150 validation repertoires were generated on the platform also employed for the 600 to 750 repertoires of the first cohort. A separate validation cohort of 100 to 150 different subjects was used in addition to the 666-subject first cohort. The aim of the study was to test whether cataloging public T cell receptors could identify signatures of past pathogen exposure. To predict cytomegalovirus infection status, the study combined high-throughput TCR immunosequencing, statistical association of individual TCRs with disease status, and machine learning.

Library generation was performed with the immunoSEQ multiplex PCR assay. For the original study's pipeline: A statistical classification framework was built to diagnose cytomegalovirus status from the catalog of TCR beta chain sequences. Sourced from immuneACCESS, this table was stored by TCRdb with only in-frame sequences that have V and J called. A share of the clones is absent; for the studies checked, an unresolved V gene accounts for under half, and the remainder has no known explanation. The DNA gave D and trimming, while V, J and clone size come from that table. The sample table records 100,000 to 150,000 clones; about nine tenths of these occur just once. The ten biggest clones cover about 3% of the sample. Paper-wide results and their limitations: Cytomegalovirus status was reported to be diagnosed by the classifier with high specificity and sensitivity in both the original and validation cohorts. A total of 150 to 200 TCR beta chains were listed by the study as associated with cytomegalovirus. Most TCR sequences were seen in very few donors, while some public TCRs were found in many individuals. A few of the identified cytomegalovirus-associated TCR beta chains were confirmed in vitro to be specific for cytomegalovirus antigens. The authors suggested that the approach could potentially be generalized to other disease states and immunological phenotypes. A later analysis found that TCRs clustered in the first cohort also tended to co-occur in the roughly 120 validation repertoires, with 94% of cluster scores above 0. A later analysis had no HLA typing for the validation cohort, so co-occurrence there was scored across all 130 or so repertoires.

Comment on this clone: The antigen it recognizes is unknown. No quality values exist for individual bases; no much larger clone is one base distant.

Here V drops 5 bases and J drops 5 bases, and the junction holds 8 bases not matched to any gene. The CDR3 has 15 amino acids, counting the end cysteine and phenylalanine. The kept DNA is CDR3 alone, 45 bases in frame from the first base. Taken from the germline V gene, the CDR1 and CDR2 loops are MGHRA and YSYEKL. The donors were included in the validation cohort of approximately 120 subjects, a group kept apart from the roughly 670-subject first cohort. This TCR was recovered from a man aged 25-45 years in good health and CMV-seronegative. The sequence is built from TRBV4-1 and TRBJ2-2, and TRBD1 aligns with 7 junction nucleotides. Sequencing input: PBMCs. DNA sequence: TGCGCCAGCAGCTCCCGGACAGGAACGACCGGGGAGCTGTTTTTT. Protein translation: CASSSRTGTTGELFF.